These 2 T cell receptor beta chains originate from one sample sequenced in a study of graft-versus-host responses after intestinal transplantation (dated by TCRdb to the early 2020s). The time point label, read with the paper, signifies: cells obtained before transplantation from donor or recipient. Library preparation was by the immunoSEQ multiplex PCR assay. The source is immuneACCESS, and TCRdb retained only in-frame sequences with V and J called. Part of the clones is not carried over; for the studies checked, unresolved V genes explain less than half of this, and the remainder is unexplained. This sample lists about 130,000 clones; over 90% were detected once. Approximately 0.2% of the sample is in the top ten clones. These receptors have no known antigen. Sequenced material: unstimulated CD4+ T cells sorted from spleen or lymph node cells, taken before intestinal transplant. The origin of the receptors is a human donor who received an intestinal transplant.

This chain links TRBV10-2 with TRBJ2-5, with TRBD1 matching 8 bases. Germline trimming cut 10 bases from V and 7 bases from J; bases unmatched to any gene: 14. In germline, CDR1 is WSHSY, CDR2 SAAADI. The CDR3 consists of 14 residues. The DNA for the CDR3 is TGCGCCACACGGACAGGGCTTCAGGTGGGGACCCAGTACTTC. This encodes CATRTGLQVGTQYF.

This chain links TRBV7-2 with TRBJ2-2; TRBD2 agrees at 7 bases. V was clipped by 0 bases and J by 6 bases; unmatched bases: 7. The CDR3 totals 16 residues. CDR1 is SGHTA and CDR2 is FQGNSA in the germline V gene. The CDR3 DNA reads as TGTGCCAGCAGCTTAGCGGTCGGGACTAAATCCGGGGAGCTGTTTTTT. Translated: CASSLAVGTKSGELFF.